The source of this T cell receptor beta chain is a study of blood T cell repertoires in COVID-19. Study-wide context: Some COVID-19 samples were acute and others convalescent; all came from the United States, Italy and Spain.

Authors' processing steps: Amplified reference gene primers provided the basis for estimating nucleated cell counts. Assay used: immunoSEQ multiplex PCR; TCRdb lists only in-frame clones, some missing. V and J calls and clone size are given by that table; D and trimming were obtained from the DNA. The top ten clones hold roughly 8.1% of a sample with about 110,000 clones, around 84% of them seen once. The CDR3 runs 13 residues. With 4 bases removed from V and 7 bases from J, the gap between germline ends came to 8 bases. CDR1 and CDR2 (germline): PRHDT, FYEKMQ (reference sequence). The sequenced sample was peripheral blood. This TCR was recovered from a middle-aged woman with acute or convalescent COVID-19. V usage is TRBV13 and J usage is TRBJ1-6; D is uncertain. The CDR3 region has the DNA TGTGCCAGCAGCTCCAGTTGGAATTCACCCCTCCACTTT. It specifies CASSSSWNSPLHF.